These T cell receptor beta chains were read from a single sample in a study of shared clonotypes between healthy human individuals. Using immunoSEQ multiplex PCR, the repertoire was profiled, and TCRdb retains in-frame clones only, with some absent. The table has approximately 2.1 million clones, about 92% seen once. Sequences were obtained from naive CD4+ T cells from PBMCs. Source of these receptors: a young man in good health. Some clones in this sample may be carry-over from other donors' samples. CDR3s include the opening cysteine and the closing phenylalanine or tryptophan.

v_gene	j_gene	CDR3aa
TRBV6-1	TRBJ2-2	CASTPPVWAAGELFF
TRBV14	TRBJ2-1	CASSHYLAGGPTDNEQFF
TRBV6-6	TRBJ2-3	CASRLRRLALDTQYF
TRBV28	TRBJ1-1	CASSTRGDTEAFF
TRBV6-5	TRBJ2-7	CASRGRFEQYF
TRBV28	TRBJ2-7	CASSSLGEGYSYEQYF
TRBV7-2	TRBJ2-3	CASSRLAGEGTQYF
TRBV28	TRBJ1-2	CASSSTGDYGYTF
TRBV11-2	TRBJ2-3	CASSPGALTDTQYF
TRBV30	TRBJ2-7	CAWRLSSYEQYF
TRBV5-1	TRBJ2-1	CASSRTSGSGYNEQFF
TRBV19	TRBJ2-1	CASSISGSYPHEQFF
TRBV5-1	TRBJ1-5	CASSLESGNQPQHF
TRBV28	TRBJ1-5	CASRYRTAGNQPQHF
TRBV9	TRBJ2-3	CASSVGALTRGRTDTQYF
TRBV5-1	TRBJ2-5	CASMRVGETQYF
TRBV25-1	TRBJ2-3	CASTDRATDTQYF
TRBV30	TRBJ1-2	CAWSVPGQTTVSGYTF
TRBV28	TRBJ2-1	CASSLSLPGDEQFF
TRBV11-2	TRBJ2-7	CASSQVTDPFEQYF
TRBV4-2	TRBJ2-7	CASSPEGQGAEEQYF
TRBV5-1	-	CASSDRGPGSYEQYF
TRBV11-2	TRBJ2-1	CASSLLPGLYQEGFF
TRBV11-1	TRBJ2-7	CASSSKTGAGRREQYF
TRBV10-3	TRBJ2-1	CAISNSGTDLINEQFF
TRBV4-3	TRBJ2-2	CASSQGPRKGLGLGELFF
TRBV28	TRBJ1-2	CASSPRTGANYGYTF
TRBV27	TRBJ2-3	CASSLLGGPSTDTQYF